This T cell receptor (beta chain) was found in a study of cytomegalovirus exposure and HLA in healthy donors. Study results and limitations: The classifier reportedly diagnosed cytomegalovirus status with high sensitivity and specificity. Cytomegalovirus-associated TCR beta chains were listed, numbering more than 150.

Comment on this clone: Its matching antigen is unknown.

Per germline, CDR1 SGHNT and CDR2 YENEEA. The CDR3 covers 15 residues. V gave up 0 bases and J gave up 4 bases; unmatched junction bases: 5. Data came from immunoSEQ multiplex PCR; TCRdb stores just in-frame clones and leaves some out. The table records around 190,000 clones, 86% of them present only once. The source is a woman aged 18-29 years in good health and CMV-seronegative. The chain joins TRBV11-3 to TRBJ2-5, with 7 nucleotides matching TRBD1. The specimen was PBMCs. CDR3 protein: CASSLEGQHGETQYF. CDR3 bases: TGTGCCAGCAGCTTAGAGGGACAGCACGGAGAGACCCAGTACTTC.